The 25 T cell receptor beta chains given below trace back to one sample, sequenced in a study of blood T cell repertoires in COVID-19. Sequencing was performed with immunoSEQ multiplex PCR; in TCRdb, only in-frame clones are kept and a portion is missing. The table has 25,000 to 30,000 clones, around 87% seen once. Sequencing was performed on peripheral blood. Receptors originate from a man aged 45-60 years with active COVID-19.

The chain has TRBV19 and TRBJ2-1; 8 nucleotides line up with TRBD1. CDR1 is LNHDA and CDR2 is SQIVND in the germline V gene (reference sequence). The CDR3 extends over 15 amino acids. The ends lost 10 bases at V and 4 bases at J; junction bases unmatched: 12. DNA of the CDR3: TGTGCCACCGCTGCCCCGGGACAGGATTACAATGAGCAGTTCTTC. Protein: CATAAPGQDYNEQFF.

V is TRBV30 and J is TRBJ1-4; TRBD1 is a possible D gene (5 bases). This CDR3 comprises 13 residues. Germline values: CDR1 GTSNPN, CDR2 SVGIG (reference sequence). Between the trimmed V and J ends, which lost 1 base and 8 bases, there was a span of 11 bases. CDR3 sequence: CAWSATVGEKLFF. As DNA, the CDR3 is TGTGCCTGGAGTGCGACAGTAGGCGAAAAACTGTTTTTT.

The V gene is TRBV11-2, the J gene TRBJ1-5; 11 nucleotides line up with TRBD1. Unmatched junction bases numbered 3, after V lost 1 base and J lost 4 bases. CDR3 size: 16 residues. Per the germline V gene, CDR1 is SGHAT and CDR2 is FQNNGV. The CDR3 region has the DNA TGTGCCAGCAGCTTAGCCGGGACAGGGGGTAATCAGCCCCAGCATTTT. Amino acids: CASSLAGTGGNQPQHF. The entire variable domain, with the rest obtained from reference TRBV11-2 and TRBJ1-5, is as follows: EAGVAQSPRYKIIEKRQSVAFWCNPISGHATLYWYQQILGQGPKLLIQFQNNGVVDDSQLPKDRFSAERLKGVDSTLKIQPAKLEDSAVYLCASSLAGTGGNQPQHFGDGTRLSIL.

The chain links TRBV5-4 to TRBJ1-1; D possibly corresponds to TRBD1 (5 bases). CDR1 SGHNT and CDR2 YYREEE come from the germline V gene (reference sequence). Deletions cut 1 base from V and 2 bases from J, with 6 bases between. This CDR3 comprises 13 residues. This chain's CDR3 is CASSLTGNTEAFF. The CDR3 bases are TGTGCCAGCAGCTTGACAGGAAACACTGAAGCTTTCTTT.

The rearrangement uses TRBV4-1 and TRBJ2-4; 8 bases align to TRBD2. Trimming removed 4 bases from V and 2 bases from J; junction bases left unmatched: 4. The CDR3 has 15 amino acids. Germline CDR1 MGHRA, CDR2 YSYEKL. Here the CDR3 reads CASSPGGGTKNIQYF. In DNA, the CDR3 is TGCGCCAGCAGCCCCGGGGGGGGCACCAAAAACATTCAGTACTTC.

The CDR3 reads CASSLPPDRVDTGELFF. CDR3 coding DNA: TGTGCCAGCAGCTTACCTCCGGACAGGGTGGACACCGGGGAGCTGTTTTTT. The rearrangement links TRBV11-2 to TRBJ2-2; TRBD1 aligns across 8 bases. J lost 3 bases, V lost 2 bases, and 8 bases had no gene match. Looked up from germline, CDR1 is SGHAT and CDR2 is FQNNGV. The CDR3 consists of 17 residues.

V usage is TRBV23-1 and J usage is TRBJ1-5, with 7 nucleotides matching TRBD1. TRBV23-1 is placed among ORFs of uncertain function. J was trimmed by 2 bases and V by 3 bases; bases with no gene match: 10. This CDR3 spans 17 amino acids. CDR3 DNA sequence: TGCGCCAGCAGTCAGCACACAGGGGAGGAGGGCAATCAGCCCCAGCATTTT. Its translation: CASSQHTGEEGNQPQHF.

The rearrangement joins TRBV7-8 to TRBJ2-7, with 7 bases that match TRBD1. The CDR3 is 12 residues long. From germline, CDR1 is SGHVS and CDR2 FQNEAQ. The V segment lost 5 bases and the J segment 4 bases; nucleotides outside the gene matches: 2. CDR3 bases: TGTGCCAGCAGCCACAGGGGATACGAGCAGTACTTC. It codes for CASSHRGYEQYF.

The chain has TRBV27 and TRBJ2-7, with D hard to call. The germline CDR1 and CDR2 sequences are MNHEY and SMNVEV (reference sequence). V was cut by 3 bases and J by 6 bases, with 9 bases left in between. The CDR3 runs to 12 residues. CDR3 coding DNA: TGTGCCAGCAGTTTCGCGGTGTTCGAGCAGTACGTC. It translates to CASSFAVFEQYV.

CDR3 region: CASSFGTVNTEAFF. For the CDR3, the DNA is TGTGCCAGCAGTTTTGGGACAGTGAACACTGAAGCTTTCTTT. The chain joins TRBV27 to TRBJ1-1, with 7 bases lining up with TRBD1. The CDR3 has 14 residues. Germline V gene sequence: CDR1 MNHEY, CDR2 SMNVEV (reference sequence). V lost 3 bases to trimming and J lost 0 bases; unmatched junction nucleotides: 1.

V and J are TRBV5-1 and TRBJ1-4, with D possibly being TRBD1 (5 bases). The CDR3 is 16 amino acids. CDR1 is SGHRS, CDR2 YFSETQ, per germline. Between the trimmed V and J ends, which lost 4 bases and 6 bases, there was a span of 19 bases. The CDR3 here is CASSPTQGRGDEKLFF. In DNA form, the CDR3 reads TGCGCCAGCAGCCCTACCCAGGGCCGTGGGGATGAAAAACTGTTTTTT.

V gene TRBV2 combines with J gene TRBJ2-1; D ambiguous. In germline, CDR1 is SNHLY, CDR2 FYNNEI. Trimming removed 4 bases from V and 0 bases from J, with 7 bases in between. The CDR3 sequence is 14 residues long. DNA of the CDR3: TGTGCCAGCAGTGGATACAGCTCCTACAATGAGCAGTTCTTC. It translates to CASSGYSSYNEQFF.

The J gene is TRBJ2-3, the V gene TRBV5-1; no reliable D call. The V gene lost 7 bases and the J gene lost 2 bases, with 17 bases spanning the gap. The germline V gene encodes CDR1 SGHRS and CDR2 YFSETQ. The CDR3 totals 15 residues. The CDR3: CASRARQVFTDTQYF. Here the CDR3 DNA reads TGCGCCAGCCGCGCCCGGCAGGTGTTCACAGATACGCAGTATTTT.

The chain is built from TRBV5-1 and TRBJ1-5, with D possibly matching TRBD1 (6 bases). Germline assignment: CDR1 SGHRS and CDR2 YFSETQ. V was shortened by 1 base and J by 8 bases, with 22 bases between the two germline ends. This CDR3 is 17 amino acids long. CDR3 loop: CASSLHGIDRFGEPQHF. The CDR3 DNA sequence: TGCGCCAGCAGCTTGCACGGGATAGACAGGTTTGGGGAGCCCCAGCATTTT.

The V and J genes are TRBV27 and TRBJ1-2; TRBD1 might be the D (5 bases). The CDR3 runs to 15 residues. Trimming took 6 bases from V and 7 from J, leaving 21 bases between them. Germline V gives CDR1 MNHEY, CDR2 SMNVEV (reference sequence). The DNA for the CDR3 is TGTGCCAGCAGCCGTATGGGGATTGGGGCGGCTGGCTACACCTTC. Protein: CASSRMGIGAAGYTF.

The V and J genes are TRBV18 and TRBJ1-1, with 7 nucleotides matching TRBD1. The CDR3 totals 12 residues. V was pared by 3 bases and J by 11 bases, with 6 bases of the junction left unmatched. Germline CDR1 KGHSH, CDR2 LQKENI. CDR3 DNA sequence: TGTGCCAGCTCACCCTCCGGGACAGTGGCTTTCTTT. Amino acids: CASSPSGTVAFF.

V gene TRBV2 combines with J gene TRBJ1-4; the D is unclear. CDR1 and CDR2 from the germline V gene are SNHLY and FYNNEI. Trimming pared 6 bases from V and 6 bases from J, leaving 14 bases between. The CDR3 consists of 14 residues. CDR3 in DNA: TGTGCCAGCAGGTTTGGGAGTACGGATGAAAAACTGTTTTTT. Protein: CASRFGSTDEKLFF. Together with reference TRBV2 and TRBJ1-4, the CDR3 gives the full variable domain: EPEVTQTPSHQVTQMGQEVILRCVPISNHLYFYWYRQILGQKVEFLVSFYNNEISEKSEIFDDQFSVERPDGSNFTLKIRSTKLEDSAMYFCASRFGSTDEKLFFGSGTQLSVL.

The CDR3 bases are TGTGCCACCAGCAGAGGACAGGGAAATAGCGGAAACACCATATATTTT. Amino acid sequence: CATSRGQGNSGNTIYF. The chain recombines TRBV15 with TRBJ1-3; 7 nucleotides align to TRBD1. J gave up 4 bases and V 1 base, and 7 bases lay outside the gene matches. Germline values: CDR1 LNHNV, CDR2 YYDKDF (reference sequence). The CDR3 is 16 amino acids.

The chain couples TRBV7-3 to TRBJ2-1; 11 bases are shared with TRBD1. Germline values: CDR1 SGHTA, CDR2 FQGTGA. This CDR3 contains 16 residues. V gave up 5 bases and J gave up 3 bases; unmatched junction bases: 6. CDR3 sequence (DNA): TGTGCCAGCAGCGCATATGGGACAGGGGGCTACAATGAGCAGTTCTTC. It codes for CASSAYGTGGYNEQFF.

The V gene is TRBV14, the J gene TRBJ2-3; 8 nucleotides match TRBD2. Looked up from germline, CDR1 is SGHDN and CDR2 is FVKESK. The CDR3 spans 15 residues. The ends lost 1 base at V and 2 bases at J; junction bases unmatched: 2. The CDR3 sequence: CASSQVGGATDTQYF. The CDR3 nucleotides are TGTGCCAGCAGCCAAGTCGGGGGGGCCACAGATACGCAGTATTTT. The variable domain in full, with the rest retrieved from reference TRBV14 and TRBJ2-3, is EAGVTQFPSHSVIEKGQTVTLRCDPISGHDNLYWYRRVMGKEIKFLLHFVKESKQDESGMPNNRFLAERTGGTYSTLKVQPAELEDSGVYFCASSQVGGATDTQYFGPGTRLTVL.

The genes are TRBV5-1 and TRBJ2-3; TRBD1 matches at 10 bases. The CDR3 runs 15 residues. J gave up 1 base and V 4 bases, and 3 bases lay outside the gene matches. Per germline, CDR1 SGHRS and CDR2 YFSETQ. The CDR3 is CASSTTGGGTDTQYF. The CDR3 DNA reads as TGCGCCAGCAGCACGACAGGGGGCGGCACAGATACGCAGTATTTT.

The genes are TRBV27 and TRBJ1-1, with D possibly matching TRBD1 (6 bases). This CDR3 comprises 13 residues. V shed 1 base and J shed 3 bases, with 6 bases lying between them. CDR1 and CDR2 (germline): MNHEY, SMNVEV (reference sequence). CDR3: CASSLYRDTEAFF. The CDR3 DNA sequence: TGTGCCAGCAGTTTATACAGGGACACTGAAGCTTTCTTT.

For this clone: Within the sample, other DNA sequences also encode this same CDR3. V and J are TRBV6-5 and TRBJ2-1; 8 nucleotides line up with TRBD1. Germline CDR1 is MNHEY and CDR2 is SVGAGI. The CDR3 sequence is 13 residues long. Unmatched junction bases numbered 1, after V lost 2 bases and J lost 7 bases. This CDR3 reads CASSYDRGNEQFF. The CDR3 nucleotides are TGTGCCAGCAGTTACGACAGGGGTAATGAGCAGTTCTTC.

The chain is built from TRBV7-9 and TRBJ2-3; 8 nucleotides agree with TRBD2. The germline V gene has CDR1 SEHNR and CDR2 FQNEAQ (reference sequence). This CDR3 region has 15 residues. V shed 5 bases, J shed 0 bases, and the junction held 4 bases outside the gene matches. The CDR3 region has the DNA TGTGCCAGCAGCCCAGCGGGAGCCAGCACAGATACGCAGTATTTT. Its protein product is CASSPAGASTDTQYF.

The rearrangement joins TRBV15 to TRBJ1-3; D gene ambiguous. Germline V gene lookup returns CDR1 LNHNV and CDR2 YYDKDF (reference sequence). There are 14 residues in the CDR3. The V end was cut by 5 bases, the J end by 0 bases, with 8 bases between. CDR3 in DNA: TGTGCCACCAGCGTCGCAGTCTCTGGAAACACCATATATTTT. It is translated as CATSVAVSGNTIYF.